This T cell receptor beta chain stems from a study of radiation and T cells in renal cell carcinoma. Sequenced by immunoSEQ multiplex PCR; TCRdb stores in-frame clones only, minus some. The sample lists roughly 100,000 clones, less than 90% seen once, with around 7.9% in the top ten. This sample's time point: baseline pretreatment blood. The treatment is: 15 Gy SBRT to primary tumor, nephrectomy 4 weeks later. After SBRT, blood was collected at 2 and 4 weeks, plus baseline. The patient's renal cell carcinoma had clear cell pathology. The material sequenced was blood, taken from a patient whose treatment included radiotherapy and nephrectomy. This clonotype was sampled from a man aged 50-60 years with renal cell carcinoma.

The chain's CDR3 is CASSPGQGITEAFF. The CDR3 DNA sequence: TGTGCCAGCAGTCCGGGACAGGGAATCACTGAAGCTTTCTTT. The chain is built from TRBV6-5 and TRBJ1-1, with 9 bases that match TRBD1. The junction had 5 bases not matched to a gene; V was cut back by 5 bases and J by 4 bases. The germline V gene encodes CDR1 MNHEY and CDR2 SVGAGI. This CDR3 contains 14 residues.